The 17 T cell receptor beta chains listed next were all sequenced from one sample in a study of blood T cell repertoires in COVID-19. Profiled with immunoSEQ multiplex PCR; TCRdb holds only in-frame clones, not every one. The sample contains 90,000 to 140,000 clones, roughly 85% of which appear only once. The specimen was peripheral blood. Receptors were obtained from a man between 50 and 59 years old with acute or convalescent COVID-19.

This clone was counted a single time. The chain has TRBV7-3 and TRBJ2-5; the D gene is possibly TRBD1 (6 bases). Trimming took off 3 bases at V and 4 bases at J, with 12 bases between the two ends. Germline CDR1 reads SGHTA; CDR2 reads FQGTGA. The CDR3 extends over 14 amino acids. CDR3 in amino acids: CASSLAGARETQYF. The CDR3 region has the DNA TGTGCCAGCAGCTTGGCAGGGGCACGAGAGACCCAGTACTTC.

The rearrangement joins TRBV19 to TRBJ1-3; TRBD1 matches at 7 bases. Per germline, CDR1 LNHDA and CDR2 SQIVND (reference sequence). Trimming cost V 7 bases and J 3 bases; bases outside gene matches: 21. The CDR3 is 19 amino acids. CDR3 nucleotide sequence: TGTGCCAGTACCAAGACAGGGCTACCCCCCGATGGAGTTGGAAACACCATATATTTT. Protein: CASTKTGLPPDGVGNTIYF.

CDR3 residues: CASSVVATGVLDEQFF. DNA for the CDR3: TGTGCCAGCAGCGTAGTTGCGACAGGGGTCCTTGATGAGCAGTTCTTC. The chain employs TRBV9 and TRBJ2-1; 8 bases line up with TRBD1. Trimming took 0 bases from V and 8 from J; bases not matched to a gene: 10. This CDR3 spans 16 amino acids. Germline CDR1 reads SGDLS; CDR2 reads YYNGEE.

This sequence joins TRBV6-5 and TRBJ2-3, with a weak D call TRBD2 (7 bases). The V gene lost 2 bases and the J gene lost 5 bases, with 11 bases spanning the gap. Germline assignment: CDR1 MNHEY and CDR2 SVGAGI. The CDR3 consists of 14 residues. CDR3 amino acids: CASSYGGAVDTQYF. CDR3 DNA sequence: TGTGCCAGCAGTTACGGGGGGGCCGTAGATACGCAGTATTTT.

The chain joins TRBV7-6 to TRBJ2-6, with D perhaps matching TRBD1 (6 bases). Germline V gene lookup returns CDR1 SGHVS and CDR2 FNYEAQ. This CDR3 is 16 amino acids long. V gave up 5 bases and J gave up 3 bases, with 14 bases separating them. The CDR3 protein is CASSPEGVYGANVLTF. CDR3 nucleotides: TGTGCCAGCAGCCCAGAGGGGGTATATGGGGCCAACGTCCTGACTTTC.

V and J are TRBV27 and TRBJ1-2; no clear D. The CDR3 spans 14 residues. The V end was cut by 2 bases, the J end by 5 bases, with 12 bases between. Per the germline V gene, CDR1 is MNHEY and CDR2 is SMNVEV (reference sequence). The CDR3 loop reads CASSLGPVRYGYTF. The CDR3 DNA reads TGTGCCAGCAGTTTAGGGCCCGTCCGTTATGGCTACACCTTC.

This sequence joins TRBV11-2 and TRBJ2-2, with a weak D call TRBD2 (6 bases). Germline lookup yields CDR1 SGHAT and CDR2 FQNNGV. This CDR3 is built from 16 residues. V was clipped by 3 bases and J by 3 bases, with 14 bases between them. CDR3 sequence: CASSFFPGDDTGELFF. In DNA form, the CDR3 reads TGTGCCAGCAGCTTTTTTCCGGGAGACGACACCGGGGAGCTGTTTTTT. The variable domain in full, completed from reference TRBV11-2 and TRBJ2-2, reads EAGVAQSPRYKIIEKRQSVAFWCNPISGHATLYWYQQILGQGPKLLIQFQNNGVVDDSQLPKDRFSAERLKGVDSTLKIQPAKLEDSAVYLCASSFFPGDDTGELFFGEGSRLTVL.

The chain recombines TRBV24-1 with TRBJ2-5; D is uncertain. Germline V CDR1 and CDR2: KGHDR, SFDVKD. This CDR3 spans 13 amino acids. Trimming removed 9 bases at V and 3 bases at J, with 13 bases between. The CDR3 here is CATAPGSEETQYF. The CDR3 DNA sequence: TGTGCCACCGCACCCGGGTCGGAAGAGACCCAGTACTTC.

About this clone: Mismatch with germline at one junction end may stem from a read error. The rearrangement uses TRBV6-5 and TRBJ2-7; possibly TRBD2 for D (6 bases). The germline CDR1 and CDR2 sequences are MNHEY and SVGAGI. The CDR3 is made up of 13 amino acids. For the CDR3, the DNA is TGTGCCAGCAGTAACTCGGGACTCGCCGAGCAGTACTTC. This translates into CASSNSGLAEQYF.

This clone was recorded only once. This sequence joins TRBV5-1 and TRBJ1-2, with 7 nucleotides matching TRBD1. The CDR3 has 15 residues. CDR1 SGHRS and CDR2 YFSETQ come from the germline V gene. V shed 6 bases and J 1 base; nucleotides not matched to a gene: 9. CDR3 residues: CASTLGTEVNYGYTF. In nucleotides, the CDR3 is TGCGCCAGCACTTTAGGGACAGAAGTTAACTATGGCTACACCTTC. Full variable domain (missing parts from reference TRBV5-1 and TRBJ1-2): KAGVTQTPRYLIKTRGQQVTLSCSPISGHRSVSWYQQTPGQGLQFLFEYFSETQRNKGNFPGRFSGRQFSNSRSEMNVSTLELGDSALYLCASTLGTEVNYGYTFGSGTRLTVV.

The CDR3 reads CASSLGLARENEQFF. CDR3 in DNA: TGTGCCAGCAGCTTAGGACTAGCGAGGGAAAATGAGCAGTTCTTC. The chain carries TRBV7-9 and TRBJ2-1; 8 bases line up with TRBD2. The V gene end was trimmed by 1 base and the J gene end by 7 bases; junction bases not matched to a gene: 6. There are 15 residues in the CDR3. Germline CDR1 SEHNR, CDR2 FQNEAQ (reference sequence).

The chain couples TRBV30 to TRBJ2-1; weak D call: TRBD1 (6 bases). CDR1 and CDR2 (germline): GTSNPN, SVGIG (reference sequence). Deletions cut 1 base from V and 9 bases from J, with 10 bases between. The CDR3 spans 12 residues. CDR3 sequence (DNA): TGTGCCTGGAGTGGACAGGTTTCTGAGCAGTTCTTC. Protein sequence: CAWSGQVSEQFF.

In DNA form, the CDR3 reads TGTGCCAGCCACCCGGGACTAGCGGGGGGCACAGATACGCAGTATTTT. Protein product: CASHPGLAGGTDTQYF. The chain links TRBV2 to TRBJ2-3; 14 nucleotides agree with TRBD2. Germline V gene lookup returns CDR1 SNHLY and CDR2 FYNNEI. The V and J ends lost 8 bases and 1 base, in that order; junction bases with no gene match: 5. The CDR3 sequence is 16 residues long.

Only one count was recorded for this clone. The chain has TRBV7-9 and TRBJ1-2; D is uncertain. This CDR3 has 12 residues. The germline V gene encodes CDR1 SEHNR and CDR2 FQNEAQ (reference sequence). Trimming removed 6 bases at V and 4 bases at J, with 9 bases between. DNA for the CDR3: TGTGCCAGCAGGGGAGGCGGCTATGGCTACACCTTC. Translated, it gives CASRGGGYGYTF.

The V gene is TRBV27, the J gene TRBJ2-7, with TRBD2 identical over 7 bases. In germline, CDR1 is MNHEY, CDR2 SMNVEV (reference sequence). The CDR3 sequence is 14 residues long. V lost 5 bases, J lost 3 bases, and 7 bases stayed unmatched. This CDR3 is CASSPAGVIYEQYF. CDR3 nucleotide sequence: TGTGCCAGCAGTCCGGCGGGAGTAATCTACGAGCAGTACTTC.

The chain uses TRBV12-3 or TRBV12-4 and TRBJ1-3; 7 nucleotides line up with TRBD1. The V gene end was trimmed by 5 bases and the J gene end by 8 bases; junction bases not matched to a gene: 3. The length of the CDR3 is 12 residues. CDR3: CASSRQGYTIYF. CDR3 sequence (DNA): TGTGCCAGCAGTCGACAGGGCTACACCATATATTTT.

This rearrangement joins TRBV11-2 to TRBJ2-3, with a tentative D call TRBD2 (6 bases). Germline CDR1 and CDR2: SGHAT and FQNNGV. The CDR3 totals 13 residues. V was clipped by 7 bases and J by 15 bases, with 23 bases between them. This CDR3 is CASTPMAAGLIYF. DNA for the CDR3: TGTGCCAGCACCCCAATGGCGGCAGGACTAATCTATTTT.